This T cell receptor beta chain was sequenced for a study of blood T cell repertoires in COVID-19. In the study overall: Collection of acute and convalescent COVID-19 samples took place in the United States, Italy and Spain. The cDNA or gDNA used as material had been derived from T cells, B-cell-depleted T cells, or PBMCs.

Germline V gene lookup returns CDR1 SQVTM and CDR2 ANQGSEA. The CDR3 runs to 13 residues. With 4 bases removed from V and 6 bases from J, the gap between germline ends came to 15 bases. The authors' processing: Amplification from reference gene primers served as the basis for estimated nucleated cell counts. Repertoires were generated with immunoSEQ multiplex PCR, while TCRdb's copy carries only in-frame clones and drops some. That table furnishes V, J and clone size, whereas the DNA furnished D and trimming. The sample lists some 230,000 clones, more than 75% occurring once. The sequence came from a man aged 35-49 years with acute or convalescent COVID-19. The sequencing input was peripheral blood. The rearrangement links TRBV29-1 to TRBJ1-2; D is perhaps TRBD1 (5 bases). The CDR3 spells CSVGVEGMNGYTF. CDR3 sequence (DNA): TGCAGCGTTGGGGTGGAGGGGATGAATGGCTACACCTTC.